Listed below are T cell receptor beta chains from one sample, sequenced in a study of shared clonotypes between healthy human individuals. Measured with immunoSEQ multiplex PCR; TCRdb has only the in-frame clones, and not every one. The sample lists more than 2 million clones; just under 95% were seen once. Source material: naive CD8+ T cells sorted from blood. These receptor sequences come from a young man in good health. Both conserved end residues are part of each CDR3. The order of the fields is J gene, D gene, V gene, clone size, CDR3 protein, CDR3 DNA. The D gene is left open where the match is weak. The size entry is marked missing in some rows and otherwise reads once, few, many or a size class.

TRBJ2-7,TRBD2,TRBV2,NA,CASSEGGFGYEQYF,TGTGCCAGCAGTGAGGGAGGGTTTGGCTACGAGCAGTACTTC
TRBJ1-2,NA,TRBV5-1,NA,CASSGTQPVDGYTF,TGCGCCAGCAGCGGGACCCAACCAGTCGATGGCTACACCTTC
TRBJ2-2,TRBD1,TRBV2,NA,CASEGQGTGELFF,TGTGCCAGCGAGGGACAGGGTACCGGGGAGCTGTTTTTT
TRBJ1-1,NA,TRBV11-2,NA,CASRKTGEAFF,TGTGCCAGCAGAAAGACAGGTGAAGCTTTCTTT
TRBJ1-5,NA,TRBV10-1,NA,CASSGTVRNQPQHF,TGCGCCAGCAGCGGGACGGTGCGCAATCAGCCCCAGCATTTT
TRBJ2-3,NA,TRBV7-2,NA,CASTLRGGTQYF,TGTGCCAGCACCCTAAGAGGAGGCACGCAGTATTTT
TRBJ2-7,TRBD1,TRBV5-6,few,CASSFGTGAYEQYF,TGTGCCAGCAGCTTCGGGACAGGGGCCTACGAGCAGTACTTC
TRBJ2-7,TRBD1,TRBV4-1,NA,CASSLMTGTSYEQYF,TGCGCCAGCAGCCTAATGACAGGGACCTCCTACGAGCAGTACTTC
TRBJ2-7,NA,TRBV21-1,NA,CASSLRGGQYYEQYF,TGTGCCAGCAGCCTAAGAGGGGGACAGTACTACGAGCAGTACTTC
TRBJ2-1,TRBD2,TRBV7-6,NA,CASSLGGLAGGPLRNEQFF,TGTGCCAGCAGCTTAGGTGGACTAGCGGGAGGGCCTCTCAGGAATGAGCAGTTCTTC
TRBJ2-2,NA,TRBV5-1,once,CASSLQGPNTGELFF,TGCGCCAGCAGCCTCCAGGGCCCTAACACCGGGGAGCTGTTTTTT
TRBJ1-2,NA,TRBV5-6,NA,CASSFGATYGYTF,TGTGCCAGCAGCTTTGGGGCGACTTATGGCTACACCTTC
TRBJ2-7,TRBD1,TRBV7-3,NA,CASSPGQDYEQYF,TGTGCCAGCAGCCCGGGACAGGACTACGAGCAGTACTTC
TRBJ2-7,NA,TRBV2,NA,CASSEAGRGRGEQYF,TGTGCCAGCAGTGAAGCGGGCAGGGGCAGAGGGGAGCAGTACTTC
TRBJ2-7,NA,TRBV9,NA,CASSVGDSRFYEQYF,TGTGCCAGCAGCGTGGGCGACAGTCGTTTCTACGAGCAGTACTTC
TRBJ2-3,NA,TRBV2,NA,CASSGRSDSTGDTQYF,TGTGCCAGCAGTGGCCGGTCGGACAGTACGGGAGATACGCAGTATTTT
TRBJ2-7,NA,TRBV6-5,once,CASSYESGYEQYF,TGTGCCAGCAGTTACGAGAGCGGCTACGAGCAGTACTTC
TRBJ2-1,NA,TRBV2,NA,CASSEGEGNEQFF,TGTGCCAGCTCCGAGGGTGAGGGAAATGAGCAGTTCTTC
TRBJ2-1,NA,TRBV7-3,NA,CASSLGLSEDNEQFF,TGTGCCAGCAGCTTAGGCCTCAGCGAGGACAATGAGCAGTTCTTC
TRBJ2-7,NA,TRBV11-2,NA,CASSLIVQATPPEQYF,TGTGCCAGCAGCTTAATTGTCCAGGCGACTCCCCCCGAGCAGTACTTC
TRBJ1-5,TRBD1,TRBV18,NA,CASSPTGGEGNQPQHF,TGTGCCAGCTCACCAACAGGGGGCGAGGGCAATCAGCCCCAGCATTTT
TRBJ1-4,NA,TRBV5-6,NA,CASSFWTAGEKLFF,TGTGCCAGCAGCTTCTGGACAGCAGGTGAAAAACTGTTTTTT
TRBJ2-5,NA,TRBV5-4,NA,CASSLTGLGQETQYF,TGTGCCAGCAGCTTGACAGGGCTTGGGCAAGAGACCCAGTACTTC